Listed below are T cell receptor beta chains from one sample, sequenced in a study of control samples from healthy donors and cancer patients. The assay was immunoSEQ multiplex PCR, and TCRdb's table has in-frame clones only and misses some. This sample has about 140,000 clones, with 90% to 95% found just once. The source material was blood. These TCRs come from a man aged 40-49 years in good health. The CDR3 runs from the conserved cysteine through the conserved F or W. The order of the fields is V gene, D gene, J gene, clone size, CDR3 length, CDR3 protein, CDR3 DNA. A D gene is named only where the DNA matches it firmly. Size values are once, few and many counts, or a class for expanded clones, and some rows have none.

V gene: TRBV29-1
D gene: TRBD1
J gene: TRBJ1-1
clone size: once
CDR3 length: 13
CDR3 protein: CSVDRTGTFEAFF
CDR3 DNA: TGCAGCGTTGATCGGACAGGGACTTTTGAAGCTTTCTTT

V gene: TRBV7-2
D gene: TRBD2
J gene: TRBJ2-5
clone size: -
CDR3 length: 17
CDR3 protein: CASSLVPGLAGSETQYF
CDR3 DNA: TGTGCCAGCAGCTTAGTTCCTGGACTAGCGGGATCTGAGACCCAGTACTTC

V gene: TRBV5-1
D gene: -
J gene: TRBJ1-1
clone size: -
CDR3 length: 14
CDR3 protein: CASSFGGVNTEAFF
CDR3 DNA: TGCGCCAGCAGCTTCGGGGGCGTGAACACTGAAGCTTTCTTT

V gene: TRBV4-2
D gene: -
J gene: TRBJ1-1
clone size: -
CDR3 length: 13
CDR3 protein: CASSQDHMGGAFF
CDR3 DNA: TGTGCCAGCAGCCAAGATCACATGGGTGGGGCTTTCTTT

V gene: TRBV15
D gene: -
J gene: TRBJ2-7
clone size: -
CDR3 length: 13
CDR3 protein: CATSRDPNYEQYF
CDR3 DNA: TGTGCCACCAGCAGAGATCCAAACTACGAGCAGTACTTC

V gene: TRBV5-1
D gene: -
J gene: TRBJ1-4
clone size: -
CDR3 length: 16
CDR3 protein: CASSLGGRAAEEKLFF
CDR3 DNA: TGCGCCAGCAGCTTGGGTGGGAGAGCGGCCGAGGAAAAACTGTTTTTT

V gene: TRBV10-3
D gene: TRBD2
J gene: TRBJ2-2
clone size: -
CDR3 length: 14
CDR3 protein: CAIGLAGVSGELFF
CDR3 DNA: TGTGCCATCGGACTAGCGGGGGTTTCCGGGGAGCTGTTTTTT

V gene: TRBV24-1
D gene: TRBD1
J gene: TRBJ1-5
clone size: -
CDR3 length: 16
CDR3 protein: CATSDSTGRDNQPQHF
CDR3 DNA: TGTGCCACCAGTGATTCGACAGGGAGGGACAATCAGCCCCAGCATTTT

V gene: TRBV30
D gene: -
J gene: TRBJ2-7
clone size: -
CDR3 length: 14
CDR3 protein: CAWSVLLGDYEQYF
CDR3 DNA: TGTGCCTGGAGTGTATTGTTAGGGGACTACGAGCAGTACTTC

V gene: TRBV7-2
D gene: TRBD1
J gene: TRBJ1-1
clone size: -
CDR3 length: 16
CDR3 protein: CASSYPGQGVNTEAFF
CDR3 DNA: TGTGCCAGCAGTTATCCGGGACAGGGGGTGAACACTGAAGCTTTCTTT

V gene: TRBV6-4
D gene: TRBD2
J gene: TRBJ2-7
clone size: once
CDR3 length: 13
CDR3 protein: CASSGGRIYEQYF
CDR3 DNA: TGTGCCAGCAGTGGCGGGAGAATATACGAGCAGTACTTC

V gene: TRBV12-5
D gene: -
J gene: TRBJ2-3
clone size: -
CDR3 length: 15
CDR3 protein: CASGLVLLRADTQYF
CDR3 DNA: TGTGCTAGTGGTTTGGTACTTCTAAGGGCAGATACGCAGTATTTT

V gene: TRBV15
D gene: -
J gene: TRBJ2-6
clone size: -
CDR3 length: 17
CDR3 protein: CATSRAPREAGANVLTF
CDR3 DNA: TGTGCCACCAGCAGAGCCCCCCGCGAGGCTGGGGCCAACGTCCTGACTTTC

V gene: TRBV10-3
D gene: -
J gene: TRBJ1-2
clone size: -
CDR3 length: 15
CDR3 protein: CAISDPKGLTYGYTF
CDR3 DNA: TGTGCCATCAGTGACCCGAAAGGACTGACCTATGGCTACACCTTC

V gene: TRBV9
D gene: -
J gene: TRBJ1-3
clone size: -
CDR3 length: 18
CDR3 protein: CASSVALTDRHSGNTIYF
CDR3 DNA: TGTGCCAGCAGCGTAGCCCTTACCGACAGGCACTCTGGAAACACCATATATTTT

V gene: TRBV9
D gene: TRBD1
J gene: TRBJ1-1
clone size: -
CDR3 length: 17
CDR3 protein: CASSALTGTGFNTEAFF
CDR3 DNA: TGTGCCAGCAGCGCGTTGACCGGGACAGGGTTTAACACTGAAGCTTTCTTT

V gene: TRBV18
D gene: TRBD1
J gene: TRBJ1-3
clone size: -
CDR3 length: 17
CDR3 protein: CASSPSGTGGFGNTIYF
CDR3 DNA: TGTGCCAGCTCACCATCCGGGACAGGGGGCTTTGGAAACACCATATATTTT

V gene: TRBV20-1
D gene: -
J gene: TRBJ2-7
clone size: -
CDR3 length: 11
CDR3 protein: CSATDGLEQYF
CDR3 DNA: TGCAGTGCGACGGACGGCCTGGAGCAGTACTTC

V gene: TRBV3-1/TRBV3-2
D gene: TRBD2
J gene: TRBJ2-1
clone size: -
CDR3 length: 23
CDR3 protein: CASSQDGTSGGAKHHSSYNEQFF
CDR3 DNA: TGTGCCAGCAGCCAAGATGGGACTAGCGGGGGGGCAAAACACCATAGCTCCTACAATGAGCAGTTCTTC

V gene: TRBV9
D gene: -
J gene: TRBJ1-4
clone size: -
CDR3 length: 11
CDR3 protein: CASSPGEKLFF
CDR3 DNA: TGTGCCAGCAGCCCGGGAGAAAAACTGTTTTTT

V gene: TRBV4-3
D gene: TRBD1
J gene: TRBJ2-1
clone size: -
CDR3 length: 16
CDR3 protein: CASSQVGRGLYNEQFF
CDR3 DNA: TGCGCCAGCAGCCAAGTGGGCAGGGGGCTTTACAATGAGCAGTTCTTC

V gene: TRBV4-1
D gene: TRBD1
J gene: TRBJ2-7
clone size: -
CDR3 length: 18
CDR3 protein: CASSQYETGPDRVYEQYF
CDR3 DNA: TGCGCCAGCAGCCAGTATGAGACCGGCCCGGACAGGGTCTACGAGCAGTACTTC

V gene: TRBV5-6
D gene: TRBD2
J gene: TRBJ2-3
clone size: -
CDR3 length: 19
CDR3 protein: CASSLAVAGGLASTDTQYF
CDR3 DNA: TGTGCCAGCAGCTTGGCAGTCGCGGGGGGGTTAGCAAGCACAGATACGCAGTATTTT

V gene: TRBV5-6
D gene: -
J gene: TRBJ1-4
clone size: -
CDR3 length: 14
CDR3 protein: CASSLGPYPRELFF
CDR3 DNA: TGTGCCAGCAGCTTGGGACCTTACCCCAGGGAACTGTTTTTT

V gene: TRBV7-9
D gene: -
J gene: TRBJ2-5
clone size: -
CDR3 length: 14
CDR3 protein: CASSSPGRGETQYF
CDR3 DNA: TGTGCCAGCAGCTCCCCGGGGCGGGGAGAGACCCAGTACTTC

V gene: TRBV28
D gene: -
J gene: TRBJ1-6
clone size: -
CDR3 length: 15
CDR3 protein: CASTQLSSYNSPLHF
CDR3 DNA: TGTGCCAGCACTCAGCTAAGCTCCTATAATTCACCCCTCCACTTT

V gene: TRBV28
D gene: TRBD1
J gene: TRBJ1-3
clone size: -
CDR3 length: 21
CDR3 protein: CASLPAIRLQGYWDSGNTIYF
CDR3 DNA: TGTGCCAGCCTACCAGCAATAAGGTTACAGGGGTATTGGGACTCTGGAAACACCATATATTTT

V gene: TRBV6-5
D gene: -
J gene: TRBJ2-7
clone size: -
CDR3 length: 13
CDR3 protein: CASRRTDSYEQYF
CDR3 DNA: TGTGCCAGCAGAAGGACGGATTCCTACGAGCAGTACTTC

V gene: TRBV10-2
D gene: -
J gene: TRBJ1-2
clone size: once
CDR3 length: 16
CDR3 protein: CASSESQPGALYGYTF
CDR3 DNA: TGCGCCAGCAGTGAGTCCCAACCAGGGGCCCTCTATGGCTACACCTTC

V gene: TRBV19
D gene: -
J gene: TRBJ1-2
clone size: few
CDR3 length: 13
CDR3 protein: CASSANINHGYTF
CDR3 DNA: TGTGCCAGTAGTGCTAATATAAACCATGGCTACACCTTC

V gene: TRBV5-1
D gene: -
J gene: TRBJ2-5
clone size: -
CDR3 length: 15
CDR3 protein: CASSPTTGTGTSWDF
CDR3 DNA: TGCGCCAGCAGCCCCACGACCGGGACAGGGACTAGCTGGGACTTC

V gene: TRBV11-2
D gene: -
J gene: TRBJ2-7
clone size: -
CDR3 length: 15
CDR3 protein: CASSLRGGAYYEQYF
CDR3 DNA: TGTGCCAGCAGCTTAAGGGGCGGGGCCTACTACGAGCAGTACTTC

V gene: TRBV7-8
D gene: -
J gene: TRBJ2-7
clone size: -
CDR3 length: 15
CDR3 protein: CASILISPSIYEQYF
CDR3 DNA: TGTGCCAGCATCCTCATTTCCCCCTCTATCTACGAGCAGTACTTC

V gene: TRBV6-2/TRBV6-3
D gene: TRBD1
J gene: TRBJ1-1
clone size: -
CDR3 length: 14
CDR3 protein: CASSAGGAYTEAFF
CDR3 DNA: TGTGCCAGCAGCGCAGGGGGCGCGTATACTGAAGCTTTCTTT

V gene: TRBV27
D gene: -
J gene: TRBJ2-2
clone size: -
CDR3 length: 13
CDR3 protein: CASNQWNTGELFF
CDR3 DNA: TGTGCCAGCAACCAGTGGAACACCGGGGAGCTGTTTTTT

V gene: TRBV15
D gene: -
J gene: TRBJ1-4
clone size: -
CDR3 length: 13
CDR3 protein: CATGDAFREKLFF
CDR3 DNA: TGTGCCACCGGCGACGCCTTTAGGGAAAAACTGTTTTTT

V gene: TRBV11-2
D gene: TRBD2
J gene: TRBJ2-2
clone size: -
CDR3 length: 15
CDR3 protein: CASSYTSGGGGELFF
CDR3 DNA: TGTGCCAGCAGCTACACTAGCGGGGGGGGCGGGGAGCTGTTTTTT

V gene: TRBV5-4
D gene: TRBD2
J gene: TRBJ2-7
clone size: -
CDR3 length: 15
CDR3 protein: CASSLGGLALNEQYF
CDR3 DNA: TGTGCCAGCAGCTTGGGGGGACTAGCGCTTAACGAGCAGTACTTC

V gene: TRBV5-1
D gene: -
J gene: TRBJ2-7
clone size: -
CDR3 length: 12
CDR3 protein: CASSSGSYEQYF
CDR3 DNA: TGCGCCAGCAGCTCAGGCTCCTACGAGCAGTACTTC

V gene: TRBV2
D gene: -
J gene: TRBJ1-5
clone size: -
CDR3 length: 14
CDR3 protein: CASSVGGFNQPQHF
CDR3 DNA: TGTGCCAGCAGTGTTGGAGGTTTCAATCAGCCCCAGCATTTT

V gene: TRBV19
D gene: -
J gene: TRBJ1-1
clone size: -
CDR3 length: 15
CDR3 protein: CASSSPRGGNTEAFF
CDR3 DNA: TGTGCCAGTAGTTCCCCCCGGGGAGGAAACACTGAAGCTTTCTTT

V gene: TRBV7-2
D gene: TRBD1
J gene: TRBJ1-2
clone size: -
CDR3 length: 14
CDR3 protein: CASSLGTGFYGYTF
CDR3 DNA: TGTGCCAGCAGCTTAGGGACAGGGTTCTATGGCTACACCTTC